This T cell receptor beta chain was sequenced in a study of long-term antiretroviral therapy in people with HIV. Points from the study as a whole: Diversity increased after ART yet remained lower than in transplant donor controls.

Sequencing used immunoSEQ v3.0 at survey level. Generated by immunoSEQ multiplex PCR, the TCRdb table keeps only in-frame clones and is missing some. The table lists 20,000 to 30,000 clones, around 85% of them singletons. This clone appeared a single time. Antigen specificity is unknown. The trim removed 3 bases at V and 3 bases at J, leaving 4 bases unmatched. Germline-derived CDR1 and CDR2 are KGHSH and LQKENI. This CDR3 has 14 residues. The material sequenced was unsorted PBMCs, taken 2.3 years after starting antiretroviral therapy. The receptor was derived from a man aged 35-49 years with HIV. This sequence joins TRBV18 and TRBJ1-1; 7 positions agree with TRBD1. The chain's CDR3 is CASSPGDSYTEAFF. The CDR3 DNA reads as TGTGCCAGCTCACCGGGGGACAGCTACACTGAAGCTTTCTTT.